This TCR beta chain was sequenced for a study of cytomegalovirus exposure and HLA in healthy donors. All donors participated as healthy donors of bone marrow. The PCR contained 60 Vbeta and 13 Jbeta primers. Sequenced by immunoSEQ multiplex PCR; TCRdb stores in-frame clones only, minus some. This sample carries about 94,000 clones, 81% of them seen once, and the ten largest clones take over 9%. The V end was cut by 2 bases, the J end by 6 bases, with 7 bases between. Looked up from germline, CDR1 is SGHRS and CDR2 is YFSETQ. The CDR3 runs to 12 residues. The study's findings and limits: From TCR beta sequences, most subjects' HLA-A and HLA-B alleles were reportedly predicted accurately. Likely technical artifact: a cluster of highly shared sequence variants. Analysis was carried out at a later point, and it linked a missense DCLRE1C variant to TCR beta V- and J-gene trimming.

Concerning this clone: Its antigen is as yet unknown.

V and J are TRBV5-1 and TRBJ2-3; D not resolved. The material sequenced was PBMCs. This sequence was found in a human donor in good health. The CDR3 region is CASSFSVDTQYF. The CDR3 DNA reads TGCGCCAGCAGCTTTTCAGTGGATACGCAGTATTTT.